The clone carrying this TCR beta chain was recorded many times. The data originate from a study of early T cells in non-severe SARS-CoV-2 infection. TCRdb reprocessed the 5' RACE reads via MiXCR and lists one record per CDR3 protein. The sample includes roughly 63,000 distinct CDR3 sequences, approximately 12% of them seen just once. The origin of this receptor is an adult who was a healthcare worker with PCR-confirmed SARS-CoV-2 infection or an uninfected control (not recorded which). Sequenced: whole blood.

In DNA, the CDR3 is TGTGCCAGCAGGAGTTTGTGGGGCAGTGGAGATGGAGAGACCCAGTACTTC. Translation: CASRSLWGSGDGETQYF. This chain uses TRBV12-3 or TRBV12-4 with TRBJ2-5; perhaps TRBD1 as D (5 bases). CDR3 length: 17 amino acids. The V and J ends lost 6 bases and 4 bases respectively, with 24 bases between them.